A selection of T cell receptor beta chains follows, all from one sample in a study of long-term antiretroviral therapy in people with HIV. The table came from immunoSEQ multiplex PCR; TCRdb's copy has only in-frame clones and leaves some out. The sample carries more than 20,000 clones, approximately 90% recorded once. The source material was unsorted PBMCs, sampled 1.8 years before starting antiretroviral therapy. The receptors stem from a man aged 50 or older with HIV. The CDR3 runs from the conserved cysteine through the conserved F or W. Not every row has a clone size; where given, it reads once, few, many or a size class.

clone size	V gene	J gene	CDR3 protein
.	TRBV2	TRBJ2-1	CASRERDDSYNEQFF
.	TRBV30	TRBJ1-3	CAWQSKDSANTIYF
.	TRBV18	TRBJ2-7	CASSPLGISNAQYF
.	TRBV27	TRBJ2-7	CASSFLRTGNEQYF
once	TRBV29-1	TRBJ1-5	CSVGLQGSNQPQHF
.	TRBV5-1	TRBJ1-1	CASSLQQGTEAFF
.	TRBV7-9	TRBJ2-3	CASSLGQTSGGVDTQYF
.	TRBV6-1	TRBJ2-7	CASSEPDRANEYEQYF
.	TRBV30	TRBJ1-1	CAWRRQWNTEAFF
.	TRBV28	TRBJ2-2	CASSLRAGGANTGELFF
.	TRBV5-1	TRBJ2-3	CASRRLVRNTDTQYF
.	TRBV18	TRBJ2-7	CASSWTAGDLREQYF
.	TRBV11-2	TRBJ2-7	CASSLGGIYEQYF
.	TRBV30	TRBJ1-2	CAWKASALDGYTF
.	TRBV5-1	TRBJ2-2	CASSLRELYTGELFF
.	TRBV4-1	TRBJ2-3	CASSQEGTDTDTQYF
once	TRBV5-5	TRBJ1-5	CASSLSGGAQHF
.	TRBV5-1	TRBJ2-3	CASSSDPGANTQYF
.	TRBV19	TRBJ2-5	CASSMQGFTETQYF
.	TRBV5-1	TRBJ2-3	CASSLVSGGVTDTQYF
.	TRBV5-1	TRBJ2-2	CASSPLAGDGTGELFF
.	TRBV5-4	TRBJ1-3	CASSQGTARNTIYF
.	TRBV29-1	TRBJ2-3	CSGTAGATDTQYF
.	TRBV4-1	TRBJ1-1	CASSQERGGNTEAFF
.	TRBV10-3	TRBJ2-2	CAISEPIPGAGELFF
.	TRBV7-9	TRBJ2-1	CASSLLGTKNNEQFF
.	TRBV27	TRBJ2-7	CASSFSIHPGEQYF
.	TRBV5-1	TRBJ1-1	CASRGTGVEAFF
.	TRBV7-3	TRBJ2-5	CASSERGPRDSGTQYF
.	TRBV7-9	TRBJ1-2	CASGKDRGQSYGYTF
.	TRBV10-3	TRBJ2-7	CAISESLAGGYEQYF
.	TRBV11-2	TRBJ1-1	CASSLLSQRTNTEAFF
.	TRBV27	TRBJ1-6	CASSLDRVGSPLHF
.	TRBV5-1	TRBJ2-1	CASSLELGNEQFF
once	TRBV5-6	TRBJ1-5	CASSSAFSNQPQHF
once	TRBV30	TRBJ2-3	CAWDRVTPDTQYF
.	TRBV12-5	TRBJ1-1	CASGLGQGEGEAFF
.	TRBV18	TRBJ1-4	CASSPDRAPTNEKLFF
.	TRBV18	TRBJ1-4	CASSHGQGSTNEKLFF
.	TRBV11-3	TRBJ2-7	CASSTGAGGYEQYF
.	TRBV19	TRBJ1-5	CASNGDLNQPQHF
.	TRBV4-1	TRBJ1-1	CASSQDGPRTGFGSTEAFF
.	TRBV5-4	TRBJ2-3	CASSPRTVTDTQYF
.	TRBV28	TRBJ2-3	CASSSGGDSDTQYF
.	TRBV5-1	TRBJ1-1	CASSFEGVNTEAFF
.	TRBV6-1	TRBJ2-7	CATEPSSGGPWEQYF
.	TRBV11-2	TRBJ2-1	CASSAGVGREQFF
.	TRBV10-3	TRBJ2-7	CAISTGDPPLYEQYF
.	TRBV2	TRBJ2-2	CASSDGGLGTGELFF
.	TRBV11-2	TRBJ2-3	CASTTNRRADTQYF
.	TRBV29-1	TRBJ2-1	CSVVGGGGSYNEQFF
once	TRBV4-1	TRBJ2-4	CASKPGWGGQNIQYF
.	TRBV7-2	TRBJ1-2	CASSLGTGQGPGGYTF
.	TRBV27	TRBJ2-7	CASTHGTEAVYEQYF
once	TRBV29-1	TRBJ2-3	CSVEDPSDRGNTDTQYF
once	TRBV9	TRBJ1-1	CASSVTVNTEAFF
.	TRBV6-4	TRBJ2-1	CASSRNAGLVNEQFF